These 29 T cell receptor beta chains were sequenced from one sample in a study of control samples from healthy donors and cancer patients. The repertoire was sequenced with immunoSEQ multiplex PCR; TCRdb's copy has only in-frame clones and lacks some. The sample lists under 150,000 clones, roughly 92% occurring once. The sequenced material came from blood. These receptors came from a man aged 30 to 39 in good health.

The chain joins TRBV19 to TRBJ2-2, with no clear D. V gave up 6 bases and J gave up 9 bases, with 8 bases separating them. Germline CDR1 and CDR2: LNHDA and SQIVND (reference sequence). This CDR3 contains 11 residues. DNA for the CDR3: TGTGCCAGTAGCCGTAGCTGGGAGCTGTTTTTT. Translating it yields CASSRSWELFF.

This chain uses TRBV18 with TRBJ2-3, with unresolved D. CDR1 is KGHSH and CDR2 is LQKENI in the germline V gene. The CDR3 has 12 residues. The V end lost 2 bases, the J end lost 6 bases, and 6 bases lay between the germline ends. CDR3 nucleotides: TGTGCCAGCTCACCATCCCGGGATACGCAGTATTTT. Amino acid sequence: CASSPSRDTQYF. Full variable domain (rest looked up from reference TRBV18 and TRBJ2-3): NAGVMQNPRHLVRRRGQEARLRCSPMKGHSHVYWYRQLPEEGLKFMVYLQKENIIDESGMPKERFSAEFPKEGPSILRIQQVVRGDSAAYFCASSPSRDTQYFGPGTRLTVL.

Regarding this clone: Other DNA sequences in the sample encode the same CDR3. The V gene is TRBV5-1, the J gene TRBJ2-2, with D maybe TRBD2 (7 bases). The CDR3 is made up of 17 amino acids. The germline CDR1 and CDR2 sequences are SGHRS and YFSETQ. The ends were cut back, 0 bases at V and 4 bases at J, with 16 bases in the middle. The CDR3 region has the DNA TGCGCCAGCAGCTTGGCCGGGCGGGGGCAGGGCACCGGGGAGCTGTTTTTT. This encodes CASSLAGRGQGTGELFF.

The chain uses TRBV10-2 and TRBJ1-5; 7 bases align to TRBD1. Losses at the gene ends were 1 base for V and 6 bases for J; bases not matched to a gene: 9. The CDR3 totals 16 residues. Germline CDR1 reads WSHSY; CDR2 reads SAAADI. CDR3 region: CASSELATGISQPQHF. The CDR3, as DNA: TGCGCCAGCAGTGAGTTGGCGACAGGGATTAGTCAGCCCCAGCATTTT.

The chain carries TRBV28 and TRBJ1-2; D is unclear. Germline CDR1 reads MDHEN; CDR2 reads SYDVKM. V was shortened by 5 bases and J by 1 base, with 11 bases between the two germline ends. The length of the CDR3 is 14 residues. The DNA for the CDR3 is TGTGCCAGCAGTGAGGTGTCGGATAACTATGGCTACACCTTC. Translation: CASSEVSDNYGYTF.

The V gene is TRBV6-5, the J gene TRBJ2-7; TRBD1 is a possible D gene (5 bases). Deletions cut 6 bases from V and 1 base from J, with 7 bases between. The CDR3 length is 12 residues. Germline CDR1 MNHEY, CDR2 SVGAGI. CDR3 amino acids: CASSDSSYEQYV. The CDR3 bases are TGTGCCAGCAGCGACAGTTCCTACGAGCAGTACGTC.

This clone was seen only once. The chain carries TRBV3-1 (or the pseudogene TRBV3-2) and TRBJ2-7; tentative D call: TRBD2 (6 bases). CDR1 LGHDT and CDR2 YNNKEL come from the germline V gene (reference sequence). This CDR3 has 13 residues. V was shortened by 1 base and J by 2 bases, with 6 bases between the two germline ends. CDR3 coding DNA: TGTGCCAGCAGCCAAGGGGGGGCCTACGAGCAGTACGTC. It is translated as CASSQGGAYEQYV.

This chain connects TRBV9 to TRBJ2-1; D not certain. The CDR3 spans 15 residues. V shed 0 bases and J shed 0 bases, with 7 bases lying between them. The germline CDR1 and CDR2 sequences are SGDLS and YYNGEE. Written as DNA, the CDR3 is TGTGCCAGCAGCGTAGCCTACAGCTCCTACAATGAGCAGTTCTTC. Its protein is CASSVAYSSYNEQFF.

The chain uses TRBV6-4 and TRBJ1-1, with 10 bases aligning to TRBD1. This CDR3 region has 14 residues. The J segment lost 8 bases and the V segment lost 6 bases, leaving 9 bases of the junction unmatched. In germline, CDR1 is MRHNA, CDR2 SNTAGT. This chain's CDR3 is CASRRTGGSPEAFF. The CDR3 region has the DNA TGTGCCAGCAGGAGGACAGGGGGTAGCCCCGAAGCTTTCTTT.

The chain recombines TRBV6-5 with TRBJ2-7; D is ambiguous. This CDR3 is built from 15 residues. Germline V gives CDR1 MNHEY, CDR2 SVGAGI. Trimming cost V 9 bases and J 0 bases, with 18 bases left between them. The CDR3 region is CASQSYSHSSYEQYV. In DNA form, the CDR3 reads TGTGCCAGTCAGTCCTACAGCCACAGCTCCTACGAGCAGTACGTC.

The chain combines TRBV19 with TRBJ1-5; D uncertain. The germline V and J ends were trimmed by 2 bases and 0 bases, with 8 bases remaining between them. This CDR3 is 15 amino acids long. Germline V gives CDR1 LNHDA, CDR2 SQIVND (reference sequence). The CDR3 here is CASSIQRFSNQPQHF. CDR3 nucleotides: TGTGCCAGTAGTATACAGAGATTTAGCAATCAGCCCCAGCATTTT.

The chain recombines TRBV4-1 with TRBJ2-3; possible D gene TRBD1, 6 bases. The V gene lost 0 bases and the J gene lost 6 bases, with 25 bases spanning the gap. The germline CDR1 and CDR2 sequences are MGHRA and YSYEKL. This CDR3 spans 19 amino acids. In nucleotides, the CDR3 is TGCGCCAGCAGCCAAGACACTCCCCAAAACAGGGAGATAATGGATACGCAGTATTTT. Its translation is CASSQDTPQNREIMDTQYF.

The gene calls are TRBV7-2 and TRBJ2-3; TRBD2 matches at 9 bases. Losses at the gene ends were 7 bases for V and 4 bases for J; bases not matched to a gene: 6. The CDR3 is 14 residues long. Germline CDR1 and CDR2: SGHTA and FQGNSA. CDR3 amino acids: CASTLGLAADTQYF. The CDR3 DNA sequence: TGTGCCAGCACCTTGGGACTAGCAGCAGATACGCAGTATTTT.

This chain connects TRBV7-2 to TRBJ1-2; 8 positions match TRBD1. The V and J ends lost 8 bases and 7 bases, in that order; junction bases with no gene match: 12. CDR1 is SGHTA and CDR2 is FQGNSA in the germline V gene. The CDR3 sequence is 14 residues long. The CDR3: CASVSGGGRRGYTF. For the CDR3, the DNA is TGTGCCAGCGTCTCAGGGGGCGGCCGCCGTGGCTACACCTTC.

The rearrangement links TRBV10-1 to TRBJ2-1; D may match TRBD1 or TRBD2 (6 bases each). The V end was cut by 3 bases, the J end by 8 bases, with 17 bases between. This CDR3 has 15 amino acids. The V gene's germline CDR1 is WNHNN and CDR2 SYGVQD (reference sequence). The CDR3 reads CASSDTGALFDEQFF. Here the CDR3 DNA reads TGCGCCAGCAGTGATACGGGGGCACTATTCGATGAGCAGTTCTTC.

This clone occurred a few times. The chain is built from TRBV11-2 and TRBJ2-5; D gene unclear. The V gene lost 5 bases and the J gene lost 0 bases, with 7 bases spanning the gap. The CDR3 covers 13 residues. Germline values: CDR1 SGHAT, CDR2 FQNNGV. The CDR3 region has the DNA TGTGCCAGCAGCCCCAGGTACCAAGAGACCCAGTACTTC. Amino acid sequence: CASSPRYQETQYF.

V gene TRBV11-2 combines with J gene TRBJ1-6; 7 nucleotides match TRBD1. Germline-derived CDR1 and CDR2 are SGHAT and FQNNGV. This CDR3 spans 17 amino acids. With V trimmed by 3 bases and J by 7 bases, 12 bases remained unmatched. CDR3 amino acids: CASSFTPSGTENSPLHF. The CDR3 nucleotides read TGTGCCAGCAGCTTTACACCATCCGGGACAGAGAATTCACCCCTCCACTTT.

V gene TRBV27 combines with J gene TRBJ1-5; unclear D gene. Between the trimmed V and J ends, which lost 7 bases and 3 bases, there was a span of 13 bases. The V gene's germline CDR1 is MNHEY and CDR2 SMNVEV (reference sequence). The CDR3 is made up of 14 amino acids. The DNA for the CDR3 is TGTGCCAGCACCCGTCCTGGTTCCAATCAGCCCCAGCATTTT. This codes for CASTRPGSNQPQHF.

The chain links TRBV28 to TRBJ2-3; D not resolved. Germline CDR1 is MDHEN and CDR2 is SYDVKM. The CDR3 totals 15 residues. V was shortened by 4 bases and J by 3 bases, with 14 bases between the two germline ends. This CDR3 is CASSYQSPLTDTQYF. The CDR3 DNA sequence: TGTGCCAGCAGTTATCAGAGTCCACTAACAGATACGCAGTATTTT.

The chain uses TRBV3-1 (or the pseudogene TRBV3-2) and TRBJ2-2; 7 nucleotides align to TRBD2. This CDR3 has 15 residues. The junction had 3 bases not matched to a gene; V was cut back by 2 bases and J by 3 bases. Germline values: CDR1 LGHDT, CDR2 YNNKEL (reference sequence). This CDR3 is CASSQLGGDTGELFF. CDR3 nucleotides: TGTGCCAGCAGCCAACTGGGGGGGGACACCGGGGAGCTGTTTTTT.

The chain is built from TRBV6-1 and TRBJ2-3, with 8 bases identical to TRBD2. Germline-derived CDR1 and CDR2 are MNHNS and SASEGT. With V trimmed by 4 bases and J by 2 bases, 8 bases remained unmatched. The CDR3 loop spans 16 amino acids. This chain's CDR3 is CASSAGRGASTDTQYF. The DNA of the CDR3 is TGTGCCAGCAGTGCGGGGCGGGGGGCCTCCACAGATACGCAGTATTTT.

The CDR3 sequence is CASVPDRAYGYTF. The CDR3 DNA reads TGTGCCAGCGTCCCGGACAGGGCGTATGGCTACACCTTC. The chain is built from TRBV2 and TRBJ1-2, with TRBD1 matching over 8 bases. The CDR3 covers 13 residues. Germline CDR1 and CDR2: SNHLY and FYNNEI. Unmatched junction bases numbered 7, after V lost 8 bases and J lost 5 bases.

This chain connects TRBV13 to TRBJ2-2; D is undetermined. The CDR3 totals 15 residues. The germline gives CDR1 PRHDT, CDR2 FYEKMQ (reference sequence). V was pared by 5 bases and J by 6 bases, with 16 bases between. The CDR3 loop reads CASSTPVVPAGELFF. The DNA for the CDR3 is TGTGCCAGCAGCACACCCGTGGTCCCGGCCGGGGAGCTGTTTTTT.

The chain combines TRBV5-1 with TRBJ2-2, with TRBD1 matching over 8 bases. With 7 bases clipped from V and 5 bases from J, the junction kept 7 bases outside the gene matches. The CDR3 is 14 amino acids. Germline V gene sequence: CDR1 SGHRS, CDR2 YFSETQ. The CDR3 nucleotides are TGCGCCAGCTTCGACAGGGGAATGACCGGGGAGCTGTTTTTT. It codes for CASFDRGMTGELFF.

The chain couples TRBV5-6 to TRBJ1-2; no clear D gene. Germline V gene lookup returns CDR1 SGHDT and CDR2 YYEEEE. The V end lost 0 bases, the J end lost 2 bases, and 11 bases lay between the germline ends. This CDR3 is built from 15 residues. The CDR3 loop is CASSLVISVNYGYTF. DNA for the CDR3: TGTGCCAGCAGCTTGGTTATTTCAGTGAACTATGGCTACACCTTC.

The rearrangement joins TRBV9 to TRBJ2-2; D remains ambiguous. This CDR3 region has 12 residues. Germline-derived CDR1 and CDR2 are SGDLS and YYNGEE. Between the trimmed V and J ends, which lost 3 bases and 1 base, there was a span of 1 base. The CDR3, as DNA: TGTGCCAGCAGCGAGAACACCGGGGAGCTGTTTTTT. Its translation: CASSENTGELFF.

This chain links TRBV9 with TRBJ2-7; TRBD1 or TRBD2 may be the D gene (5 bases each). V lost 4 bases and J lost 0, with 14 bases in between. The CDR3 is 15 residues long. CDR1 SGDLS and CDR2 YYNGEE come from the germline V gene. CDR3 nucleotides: TGTGCCAGCAGCCCCGGGGACCAGAGCTCCTACGAGCAGTACGTC. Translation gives CASSPGDQSSYEQYV.

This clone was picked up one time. CDR3 loop: CASSVGGGASGDTQYF. CDR3 in DNA: TGTGCCAGCAGCGTGGGAGGGGGGGCTAGTGGAGATACGCAGTATTTT. This sequence joins TRBV4-2 and TRBJ2-3; a weak D match, TRBD2 (7 bases). Deletions cut 5 bases from V and 5 bases from J, with 20 bases between. The V gene's germline CDR1 is LGHNA and CDR2 YNFKEQ. The CDR3 totals 16 residues.

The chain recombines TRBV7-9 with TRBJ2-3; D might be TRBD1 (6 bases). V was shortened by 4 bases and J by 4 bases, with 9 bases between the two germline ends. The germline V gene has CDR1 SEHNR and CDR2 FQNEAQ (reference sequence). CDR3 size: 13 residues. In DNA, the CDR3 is TGTGCCAGCAGCTGGGACACCGCAGATACGCAGTATTTT. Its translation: CASSWDTADTQYF.